This T cell receptor beta chain is from a study of blood T cell repertoires in COVID-19. The CDR3 spans 14 residues. From germline, CDR1 is SGDLS and CDR2 YYNGEE. The V segment lost 4 bases and the J segment 4 bases; nucleotides outside the gene matches: 3. The assay was immunoSEQ multiplex PCR, and TCRdb's table has in-frame clones only and misses some. Among about 110,000 clones listed, about nine tenths were seen once. The rearrangement joins TRBV9 to TRBJ1-2; 11 bases line up with TRBD1. Sequenced sample: peripheral blood. This receptor was identified in a human donor in a cohort sampled during active COVID-19. CDR3 nucleotides: TGTGCCAGCAGCACGGACAGGGGGCCCTATGGCTACACCTTC. As protein: CASSTDRGPYGYTF.